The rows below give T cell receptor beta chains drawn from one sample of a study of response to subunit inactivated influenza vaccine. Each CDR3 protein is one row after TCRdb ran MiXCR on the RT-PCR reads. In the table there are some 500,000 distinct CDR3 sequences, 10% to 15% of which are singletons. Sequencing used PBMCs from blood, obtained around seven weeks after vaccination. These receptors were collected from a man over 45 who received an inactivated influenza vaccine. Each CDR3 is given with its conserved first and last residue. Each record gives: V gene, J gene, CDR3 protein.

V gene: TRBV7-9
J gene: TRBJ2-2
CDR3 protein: CASSRGLVKGTGELFF

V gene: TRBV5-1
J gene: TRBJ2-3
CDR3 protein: CASSLVSGASTDTQYF

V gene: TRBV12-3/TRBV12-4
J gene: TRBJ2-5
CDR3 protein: CASTKKGYQETQYF

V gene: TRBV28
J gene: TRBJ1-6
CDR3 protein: CASRGSNSPLHF

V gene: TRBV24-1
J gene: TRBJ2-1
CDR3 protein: CATGDRIRGHNEQFF

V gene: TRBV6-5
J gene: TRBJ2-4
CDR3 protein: CASSYPNRGQAKNIQYF

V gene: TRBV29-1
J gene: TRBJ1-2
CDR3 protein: CSVGQGKGWGYTF

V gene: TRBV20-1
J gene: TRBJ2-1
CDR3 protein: CSATEAVGEHEQFF

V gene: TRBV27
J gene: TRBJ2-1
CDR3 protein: CASRTGEIWKNEQFF

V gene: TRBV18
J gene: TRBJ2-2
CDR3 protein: CASSARVDAGELFF

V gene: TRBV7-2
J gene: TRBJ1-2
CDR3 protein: CASSLAAGAYGYTF

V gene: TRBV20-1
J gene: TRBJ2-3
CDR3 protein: CSARSGQGRPDTQYF

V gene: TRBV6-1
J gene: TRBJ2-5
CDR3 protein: CASRTPGVSETQYF

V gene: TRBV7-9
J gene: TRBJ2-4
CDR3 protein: CASIQGDKNIQYF

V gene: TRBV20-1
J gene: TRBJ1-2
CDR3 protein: CSAGAQGQYGYTF

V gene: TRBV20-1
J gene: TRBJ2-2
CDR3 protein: CSALPGTGVPNTGELFF

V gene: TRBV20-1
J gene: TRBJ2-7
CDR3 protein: CSARRAGGLRSSYEQYF

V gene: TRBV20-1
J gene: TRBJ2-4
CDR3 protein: CSASNSKNIQYF

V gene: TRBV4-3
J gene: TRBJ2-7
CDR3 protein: CASSQDLRDGQYF

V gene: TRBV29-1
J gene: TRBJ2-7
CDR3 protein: CSVGGLAGNEQYF

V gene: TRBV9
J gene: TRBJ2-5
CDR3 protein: CASSVGLAGVWGKETQYF

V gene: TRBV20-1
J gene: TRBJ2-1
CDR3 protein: CSARDSSGSLNEQFF

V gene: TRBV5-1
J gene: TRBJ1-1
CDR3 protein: CASIRGRLDTEAFF

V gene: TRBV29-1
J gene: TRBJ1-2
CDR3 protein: CSVTAGPGNYGYTF

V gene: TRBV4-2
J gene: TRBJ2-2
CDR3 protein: CASSRRDHTGELFF

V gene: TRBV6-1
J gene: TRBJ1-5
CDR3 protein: CASRQGVNQPQHF

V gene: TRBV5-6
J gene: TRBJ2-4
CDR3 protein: CASSLGGLRQYF

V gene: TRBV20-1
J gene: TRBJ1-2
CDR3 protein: CSARDLISSLNYGYTF

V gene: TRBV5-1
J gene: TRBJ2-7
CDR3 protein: CASSKGLAGGEQYF

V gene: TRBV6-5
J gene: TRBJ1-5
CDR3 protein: CASSYSHPGQGLRAQHF

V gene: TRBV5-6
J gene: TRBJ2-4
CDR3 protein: CASSLTRMEAKNIQYF

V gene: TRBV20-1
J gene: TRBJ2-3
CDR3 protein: CSARNPGIDTQYF

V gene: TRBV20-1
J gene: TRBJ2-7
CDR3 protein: CSARAGMGTTYEQYF

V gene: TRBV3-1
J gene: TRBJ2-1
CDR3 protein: CASSRQLAYNEQFF

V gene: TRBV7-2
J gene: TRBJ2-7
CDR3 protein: CASSEYGEILSYEQYF

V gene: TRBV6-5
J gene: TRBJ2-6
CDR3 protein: CASSYSRQGASGANVLTF

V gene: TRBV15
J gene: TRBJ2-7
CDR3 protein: CATSPGEAGPYEQYF

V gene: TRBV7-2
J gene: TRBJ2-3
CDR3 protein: CASSSSIHPADTQYF

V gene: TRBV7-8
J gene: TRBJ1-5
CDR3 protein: CASSSTGYQPQHF

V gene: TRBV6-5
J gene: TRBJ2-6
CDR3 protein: CASSYWSAGANVLTF

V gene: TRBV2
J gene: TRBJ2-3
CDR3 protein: CASANEGPTLYF

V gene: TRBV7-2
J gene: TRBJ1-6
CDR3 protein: CASSLDTASPLHF

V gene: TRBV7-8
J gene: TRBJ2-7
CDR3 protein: CASSLAGIYAQYF

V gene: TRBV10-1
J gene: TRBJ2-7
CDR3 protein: CASSESLGPYEQYF

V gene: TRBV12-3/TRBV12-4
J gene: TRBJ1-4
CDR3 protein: CASSLLAGTVNEKLFF

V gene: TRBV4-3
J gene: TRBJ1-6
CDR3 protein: CASSQDRGSDSPLHF

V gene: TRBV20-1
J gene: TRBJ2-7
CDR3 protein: CSARRIGTGTYEQYF

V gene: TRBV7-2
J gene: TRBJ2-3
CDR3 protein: CASSSTSGGRDTQYF

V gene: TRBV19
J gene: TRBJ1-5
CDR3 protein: CASSIRGSQPQHF

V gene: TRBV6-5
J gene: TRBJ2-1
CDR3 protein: CASSYAVSNEQFF

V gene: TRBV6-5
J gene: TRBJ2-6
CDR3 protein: CASSYFLGGDSGANVLTF

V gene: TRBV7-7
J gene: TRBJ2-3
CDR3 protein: CASSLHPGDTQYF

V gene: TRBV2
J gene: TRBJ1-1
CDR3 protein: CASNTGGEAFF

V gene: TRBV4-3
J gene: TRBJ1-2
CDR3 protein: CASSQDYRTGAYGYTF

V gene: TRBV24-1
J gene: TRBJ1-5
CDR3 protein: CATSKHRRGSNQPQHF

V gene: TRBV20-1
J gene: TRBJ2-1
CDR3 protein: CSASTVILYNEQFF

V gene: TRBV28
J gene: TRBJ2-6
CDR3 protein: CASSSPATGQESSGANVLTF

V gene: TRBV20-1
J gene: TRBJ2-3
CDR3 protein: CSAPGLAGGPADTQYF